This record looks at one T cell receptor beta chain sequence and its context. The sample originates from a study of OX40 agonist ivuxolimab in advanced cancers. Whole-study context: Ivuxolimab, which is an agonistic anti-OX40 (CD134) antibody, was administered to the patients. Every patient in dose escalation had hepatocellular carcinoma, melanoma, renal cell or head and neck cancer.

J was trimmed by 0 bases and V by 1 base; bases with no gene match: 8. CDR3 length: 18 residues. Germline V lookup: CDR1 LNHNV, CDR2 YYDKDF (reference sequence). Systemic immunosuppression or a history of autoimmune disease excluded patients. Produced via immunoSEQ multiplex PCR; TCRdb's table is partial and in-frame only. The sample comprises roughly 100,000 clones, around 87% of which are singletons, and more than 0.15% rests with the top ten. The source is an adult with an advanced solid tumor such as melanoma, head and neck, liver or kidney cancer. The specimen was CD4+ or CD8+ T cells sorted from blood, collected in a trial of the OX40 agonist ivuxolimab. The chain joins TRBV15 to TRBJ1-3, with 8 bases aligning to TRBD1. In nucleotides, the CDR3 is TGTGCCACCAGCAGAGGGGGTGGGACAGGCGTCTCTGGAAACACCATATATTTT. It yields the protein CATSRGGGTGVSGNTIYF.